This passage covers 25 T cell receptor beta chains from one sample sequenced in a study of blood T cells in healthy people across ages. Through a sample-barcoded 5' primer and a J-beta primer mix, a second PCR was run for roughly 6 to 12 cycles. TCRdb independently ran MiXCR on the 5' RACE reads; one entry per CDR3 protein. Here the sample spans 1.5 million to 2 million distinct CDR3 sequences, roughly 52% being singletons. Sequencing was carried out using blood. The receptors were gathered from a woman aged 35 to 49 in good health.

V gene TRBV20-1 combines with J gene TRBJ2-1; a possible D gene is TRBD1 (7 bases). The germline gives CDR1 DFQATT, CDR2 SNEGSKA (reference sequence). This CDR3 contains 14 residues. V gave up 2 bases and J gave up 5 bases, with 13 bases separating them. The CDR3 sequence: CSARQGGSNNEQFF. CDR3 in DNA: TGCAGTGCTAGACAGGGGGGTTCGAACAATGAGCAGTTCTTC.

This clonotype has just a few counts. This chain links TRBV5-1 with TRBJ2-5; 9 bases match TRBD2. The CDR3 consists of 16 residues. Trimming removed 3 bases from V and 2 bases from J; junction bases left unmatched: 8. Germline loops: CDR1 SGHRS, CDR2 YFSETQ. The CDR3 reads CASSSGLALKQETQYF. CDR3 bases: TGCGCCAGCAGCTCCGGACTAGCGCTTAAACAAGAGACCCAGTACTTC.

This clonotype was seen many times. V gene TRBV10-2 combines with J gene TRBJ2-5, with TRBD1 matching over 7 bases. The CDR3 runs to 15 residues. V was pared by 4 bases and J by 4 bases, with 9 bases of the junction left unmatched. The germline CDR1 and CDR2 sequences are WSHSY and SAAADI. DNA for the CDR3: TGCGCCAGCAGTGGCGAGGTGGGGACAGTAGAGACCCAGTACTTC. It codes for CASSGEVGTVETQYF.

This chain connects TRBV24-1 to TRBJ1-1, with 11 bases lining up with TRBD1. This CDR3 region has 14 residues. CDR1 KGHDR and CDR2 SFDVKD come from the germline V gene. With 7 bases clipped from V and 5 bases from J, the junction kept 5 bases outside the gene matches. The DNA for the CDR3 is TGTGCCACCAGAGGACAGGGGGCGCGGACTGAAGCTTTCTTT. It translates to CATRGQGARTEAFF.

This chain uses TRBV5-1 with TRBJ2-2; D might be TRBD2 (6 bases). From germline, CDR1 is SGHRS and CDR2 YFSETQ. Deletions cut 6 bases from V and 7 bases from J, with 10 bases between. The CDR3 is 12 amino acids. The CDR3 nucleotides read TGCGCCAGCATTCGGGAGAACGGGGAGCTGTTTTTT. Its protein is CASIRENGELFF. The whole variable domain, remainder taken from reference TRBV5-1 and TRBJ2-2, is KAGVTQTPRYLIKTRGQQVTLSCSPISGHRSVSWYQQTPGQGLQFLFEYFSETQRNKGNFPGRFSGRQFSNSRSEMNVSTLELGDSALYLCASIRENGELFFGEGSRLTVL.

This clonotype showed up just a few times. V is TRBV4-3 and J is TRBJ1-2, with unresolved D. With 0 bases removed from V and 3 bases from J, the gap between germline ends came to 8 bases. This CDR3 region has 14 residues. The germline V gene has CDR1 LGHNA and CDR2 YSLEER. The CDR3 DNA reads TGCGCCAGCAGCCAAGAAGGACGAGACTATGGCTACACCTTC. Its translation is CASSQEGRDYGYTF.

This clonotype appeared a few times. The junction shows a germline mismatch at one end, possibly a read error. The CDR3 DNA sequence: TGCGCCAGCAGTGAGGGCGAGCAGTACTTC. It encodes CASSEGEQYF. V is TRBV2 and J is TRBJ2-7; possible D gene TRBD2, 5 bases. Germline V gives CDR1 SNHLY, CDR2 FYNNEI. The CDR3 is 10 amino acids.

The chain carries TRBV6-5 and TRBJ2-1, with 7 bases matching TRBD1. The better agreement between TRBJ2-7 and the DNA end casts doubt on the J call. Germline V gives CDR1 MNHEY, CDR2 SVGAGI. The CDR3 extends over 14 amino acids. This CDR3 reads CASSRDSRNNEQYF. Written as DNA, the CDR3 is TGTGCCAGCAGTCGGGACAGCCGCAACAATGAGCAGTACTTC.

The gene calls are TRBV29-1 and TRBJ1-2, with D hard to call. V was trimmed by 7 bases and J by 3 bases, leaving 12 bases between them. This CDR3 spans 12 amino acids. Germline V CDR1 and CDR2: SQVTM, ANQGSEA. The CDR3: CSARGAYYGYTF. As DNA, the CDR3 is TGCAGCGCCCGTGGAGCTTACTATGGCTACACCTTC.

This clonotype was detected a few times. This chain joins TRBV12-5 and TRBJ2-3, with D possibly TRBD2 on 5 matching bases. The CDR3 covers 13 residues. The germline gives CDR1 LGHNT, CDR2 FRNRAP. V lost 3 bases to trimming and J lost 1 base, with 5 bases between them. The CDR3 is CASGFSGTDTQYF. The CDR3 region has the DNA TGTGCTAGTGGTTTTAGCGGCACAGATACGCAGTATTTT.

This chain uses TRBV25-1 with TRBJ2-2; 7 bases align to TRBD2. Germline-derived CDR1 and CDR2 are MGHDK and SYGVNS. The V segment lost 5 bases and the J segment 5 bases; nucleotides outside the gene matches: 11. The CDR3 sequence is 16 residues long. The CDR3 coding sequence is TGTGCCAGCAGTCCCATCGGGGGGATGTGGACCGGGGAGCTGTTTTTT. It encodes CASSPIGGMWTGELFF.

In its sample, this clonotype was seen a few times. V usage is TRBV3-1 and J usage is TRBJ2-2; perhaps TRBD2 as D (6 bases). CDR1 and CDR2 from the germline V gene are LGHDT and YNNKEL (reference sequence). This CDR3 is 15 amino acids long. Trimming removed 4 bases at V and 7 bases at J, with 16 bases between. This CDR3 is CASSPLSGVGGELFF. CDR3 DNA sequence: TGTGCCAGCAGCCCCCTATCGGGGGTTGGCGGGGAGCTGTTTTTT.

This clonotype has just a few counts. The chain joins TRBV7-2 to TRBJ2-7; D perhaps matches TRBD1 (6 bases). Trimming took off 1 base at V and 7 bases at J, with 23 bases between the two ends. The CDR3 spans 17 residues. The germline gives CDR1 SGHTA, CDR2 FQGNSA. In nucleotides, the CDR3 is TGTGCCAGCAGCTTAGAGAGGGCGGGCAGGGGACGCTCGGAGCAGTACTTC. Its protein product is CASSLERAGRGRSEQYF.

This rearrangement joins TRBV7-8 to TRBJ2-7, with D possibly being TRBD2 (5 bases). The J call may be incorrect, as the DNA end agrees better with TRBJ2-5. CDR1 and CDR2 from the germline V gene are SGHVS and FQNEAQ. The CDR3 runs 14 residues. The CDR3 spells CASSLYGVGETQYF. The CDR3 coding sequence is TGTGCCAGCAGCTTATACGGGGTGGGTGAGACCCAGTACTTC.

The CDR3 is CASSQVRGGSGANVLTF. The CDR3 region has the DNA TGTGCCAGCAGCCAAGTCAGGGGAGGCTCTGGGGCCAACGTCCTGACTTTC. This rearrangement joins TRBV4-2 to TRBJ2-6; D may match TRBD1 or TRBD2 (6 bases each). This CDR3 contains 17 residues. Germline V gene data show CDR1 as LGHNA and CDR2 as YNFKEQ. V lost 1 base to trimming and J lost 0 bases, with 10 bases between them.

This clonotype was counted only a few times. The rearrangement uses TRBV6-6 and TRBJ2-7, with 8 bases fitting TRBD1. Germline V gene sequence: CDR1 MNHNY, CDR2 SVGAGI (reference sequence). The CDR3 has 13 residues. The V segment lost 4 bases and the J segment 6 bases; nucleotides outside the gene matches: 5. CDR3 DNA sequence: TGTGCCAGCAGTTTTGGGACAGGATTCGAGCAGTACTTC. Protein product: CASSFGTGFEQYF.

CDR3 bases: TGTGCCAGCAGCGCATGGGGGGGTCGATCGAGCACCGGGGAGCTGTTTTTT. Protein product: CASSAWGGRSSTGELFF. V and J are TRBV9 and TRBJ2-2; TRBD2 matches at 7 bases. V lost 3 bases to trimming and J lost 4 bases; unmatched junction nucleotides: 12. Germline V gene data show CDR1 as SGDLS and CDR2 as YYNGEE. The CDR3 consists of 17 residues.

This sequence joins TRBV27 and TRBJ2-4; no clear D. Trimming stripped 5 bases from V and 0 bases from J, with 17 bases between. CDR1 and CDR2 (germline): MNHEY, SMNVEV (reference sequence). The CDR3 length is 17 residues. The CDR3 protein is CASSPTTPGLAKNIQYF. The DNA for the CDR3 is TGTGCCAGCAGTCCTACTACCCCCGGTCTAGCCAAAAACATTCAGTACTTC.

This clonotype was counted a few times. The chain couples TRBV7-8 to TRBJ2-7; 9 nucleotides agree with TRBD1. CDR1 and CDR2 (germline): SGHVS, FQNEAQ. The CDR3 loop spans 17 amino acids. V gave up 4 bases and J gave up 4 bases; unmatched junction bases: 14. CDR3 sequence reads: CASSSRTGDGGWYEQYF. Written as DNA, the CDR3 is TGTGCCAGCAGCTCCAGGACAGGGGACGGGGGTTGGTACGAGCAGTACTTC.

This clonotype came up a few times. J is TRBJ1-2 and V is TRBV12-3 or TRBV12-4; a possible D gene is TRBD1 (5 bases). This CDR3 has 15 amino acids. Trimming removed 6 bases from V and 0 bases from J, with 14 bases in between. CDR3 sequence: CASSYQGGANYGYTF. The CDR3 region has the DNA TGTGCCAGCAGCTACCAGGGTGGCGCTAACTATGGCTACACCTTC.

V and J are TRBV7-2 and TRBJ1-1; unclear D gene. The V and J ends lost 4 bases and 1 base respectively, with 7 bases between them. This CDR3 is 13 amino acids long. CDR1 is SGHTA, CDR2 FQGNSA, per germline. The DNA for the CDR3 is TGTGCCAGCAGCTCCACCCAGAACACTGAAGCTTTCTTT. Translated, it gives CASSSTQNTEAFF.

The chain recombines TRBV2 with TRBJ2-5; the match to TRBD2 covers 8 bases. CDR1 is SNHLY and CDR2 is FYNNEI in the germline V gene. This CDR3 comprises 13 residues. The V and J ends lost 7 bases and 1 base, in that order; junction bases with no gene match: 2. As DNA, the CDR3 is TGTGCCAGCAAACTAGCGGCCCAAGAGACCCAGTACTTC. It is translated as CASKLAAQETQYF.

CDR3 region: CASRADRGQMYEQYF. The DNA for the CDR3 is TGTGCCAGCAGAGCCGACAGGGGGCAAATGTACGAGCAGTACTTC. This chain uses TRBV6-5 with TRBJ2-4; 10 positions agree with TRBD1. The DNA matches TRBJ2-7 better at its end, which makes the J call doubtful. Germline loops: CDR1 MNHEY, CDR2 SVGAGI. The CDR3 consists of 15 residues.

The table lists this clonotype with a few counts. The rearrangement links TRBV20-1 to TRBJ2-3; weak D call: TRBD1 (5 bases). The length of the CDR3 is 16 residues. Trimming pared 5 bases from V and 6 bases from J, leaving 24 bases between. The germline V gene has CDR1 DFQATT and CDR2 SNEGSKA (reference sequence). CDR3 protein: CSAPLAGFVAGDTQYF. CDR3 DNA: TGCAGTGCTCCCCTTGCCGGCTTTGTCGCAGGGGATACGCAGTATTTT.

This chain links TRBV4-2 with TRBJ1-1, with TRBD1 matching over 8 bases. The CDR3 covers 16 residues. V shed 0 bases and J 4 bases; nucleotides not matched to a gene: 7. Germline-derived CDR1 and CDR2 are LGHNA and YNFKEQ. CDR3 nucleotide sequence: TGTGCCAGCAGCCAAGATGACAGGGGTTGGGTCACTGAAGCTTTCTTT. This gives the protein CASSQDDRGWVTEAFF.